Each of the 10 T cell receptor beta chains below was sequenced from the same sample in a study of human T cells and chemical hapten exposure. Time point here: pre-sensitization, week 0. The sample's treatment: therapeutic diphenylcyclopropenone sensitization with weekly scalp DPC. In TCRdb, the RACE reads were re-called with MiXCR into one record per CDR3 protein. The table records 90,000 or so distinct CDR3 sequences, 8.5% of them present only once. Material: whole blood, obtained in connection with sensitization to the hapten diphenylcyclopropenone (DPC). These receptors came from a man in his forties with alopecia areata. Some clones in this sample may be carry-over from other donors' samples.

This clonotype was counted between two and nine times. J is TRBJ2-3 and V is TRBV21-1; the table's TRBD2 call for D was not verified on the DNA. TRBV21-1 is termed a pseudogene. The CDR3 is made up of 14 amino acids. In DNA, the CDR3 is TGTGCCAGCAGCAAACTAGTTACGACAGATACGCAGTATTTT. This sequence encodes CASSKLVTTDTQYF.

The chain is built from TRBV28 and TRBJ2-3; 9 nucleotides align to TRBD1. Losses at the gene ends were 5 bases for V and 0 bases for J; bases not matched to a gene: 12. This CDR3 has 18 residues. Looked up from germline, CDR1 is MDHEN and CDR2 is SYDVKM. CDR3 coding DNA: TGTGCCAGCAGTCCCCCGGGACAGGGAAGACGAAGCACAGATACGCAGTATTTT. Protein product: CASSPPGQGRRSTDTQYF.

This clonotype was detected many times. The chain joins TRBV20-1 to TRBJ1-1; D possibly corresponds to TRBD1 (5 bases). Trimming left V 6 bases short and J 0 bases short, with 14 bases between. This CDR3 contains 14 residues. The V gene's germline CDR1 is DFQATT and CDR2 SNEGSKA (reference sequence). DNA for the CDR3: TGCAGTGCCGGGACCGGGACTTTGAACACTGAAGCTTTCTTT. This gives the protein CSAGTGTLNTEAFF.

This clonotype was picked up many times. The chain recombines TRBV29-1 with TRBJ1-1; D might be TRBD1 (6 bases). Germline V gene lookup returns CDR1 SQVTM and CDR2 ANQGSEA. The CDR3 contains 14 residues. V gave up 6 bases and J gave up 1 base, with 15 bases separating them. DNA of the CDR3: TGCAGCGTACATGCATGGACAGAGAACACTGAAGCTTTCTTT. Translation: CSVHAWTENTEAFF. The whole variable domain, remainder taken from reference TRBV29-1 and TRBJ1-1, is SAVISQKPSRDICQRGTSLTIQCQVDSQVTMMFWYRQQPGQSLTLIATANQGSEATYESGFVIDKFPISRPNLTFSTLTVSNMSPEDSSIYLCSVHAWTENTEAFFGQGTRLTVV.

The rearrangement links TRBV19 to TRBJ1-1; 7 nucleotides align to TRBD1. CDR3 length equals 15 residues. Trimming cost V 6 bases and J 0 bases; bases outside gene matches: 7. CDR1 and CDR2 (germline): LNHDA, SQIVND (reference sequence). This CDR3 is CASSKGQPMNTEAFF. The CDR3, as DNA: TGTGCCAGTAGCAAGGGACAGCCCATGAACACTGAAGCTTTCTTT.

The chain carries TRBV7-2 and TRBJ2-5; D uncertain. Germline V gives CDR1 SGHTA, CDR2 FQGNSA. Trimming took 5 bases from V and 5 from J, leaving 9 bases between them. The CDR3 is 12 amino acids. The CDR3 DNA is TGTGCCAGCAGCCCCTTGTGGGAGACCCAGTACTTC. As protein: CASSPLWETQYF.

In this sample, this clonotype turned up many times. The gene calls are TRBV7-9 and TRBJ1-4; unclear D gene. Deletions cut 2 bases from V and 0 bases from J, with 7 bases between. The CDR3 length is 15 residues. The germline V gene encodes CDR1 SEHNR and CDR2 FQNEAQ (reference sequence). The CDR3 nucleotides read TGTGCCAGCAGCTTATCGGCGACAACTAATGAAAAACTGTTTTTT. It specifies CASSLSATTNEKLFF.

The chain employs TRBV18 and TRBJ2-3; no clear D. The CDR3 length is 16 residues. Germline V gene lookup returns CDR1 KGHSH and CDR2 LQKENI. Trimming removed 6 bases from V and 4 bases from J, with 20 bases in between. The CDR3: CASSPPSSGLADTQYF. The CDR3 nucleotides read TGTGCCAGCTCGCCCCCCTCCTCCGGGTTGGCAGATACGCAGTATTTT.

The gene calls are TRBV7-3 and TRBJ2-2; D ambiguous. Trimming removed 2 bases at V and 5 bases at J, with 6 bases between. CDR1 SGHTA and CDR2 FQGTGA come from the germline V gene. There are 13 residues in the CDR3. The CDR3 nucleotides read TGTGCCAGCAGCTTAGATCCGACCGGGGAGCTGTTTTTT. Protein: CASSLDPTGELFF.

At least ten counts were recorded for this clonotype. J is TRBJ2-6 and V is TRBV29-1; D is ambiguous. Germline-derived CDR1 and CDR2 are SQVTM and ANQGSEA. Trimming left V 7 bases short and J 3 bases short, with 43 bases between. The CDR3 loop spans 24 amino acids. The DNA of the CDR3 is TGCAGCGGGATCCGGGCCGGGTCCAGGAACTTGGCGGCGCCCTTTGGTTTTGGGGCCAACGTCCTGACTTTC. The encoded protein is CSGIRAGSRNLAAPFGFGANVLTF.